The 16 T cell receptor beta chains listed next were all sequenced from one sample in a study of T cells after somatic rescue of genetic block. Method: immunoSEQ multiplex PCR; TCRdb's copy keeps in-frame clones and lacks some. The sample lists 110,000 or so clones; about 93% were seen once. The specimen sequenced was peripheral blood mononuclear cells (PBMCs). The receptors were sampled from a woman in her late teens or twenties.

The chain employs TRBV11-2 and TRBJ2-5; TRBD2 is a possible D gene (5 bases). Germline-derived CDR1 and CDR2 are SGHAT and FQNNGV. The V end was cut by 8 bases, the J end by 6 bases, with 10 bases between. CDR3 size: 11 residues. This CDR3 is CASDYRKTQYF. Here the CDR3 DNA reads TGTGCCAGCGACTATAGGAAGACCCAGTACTTC.

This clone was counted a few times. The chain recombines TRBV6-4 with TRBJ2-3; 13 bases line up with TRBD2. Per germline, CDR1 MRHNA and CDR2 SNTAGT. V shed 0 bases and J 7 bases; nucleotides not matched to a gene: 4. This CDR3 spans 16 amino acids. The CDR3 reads CASSDSGTSGANTQYF. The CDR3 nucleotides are TGTGCCAGCAGTGACTCCGGGACTAGCGGGGCGAATACGCAGTATTTT.

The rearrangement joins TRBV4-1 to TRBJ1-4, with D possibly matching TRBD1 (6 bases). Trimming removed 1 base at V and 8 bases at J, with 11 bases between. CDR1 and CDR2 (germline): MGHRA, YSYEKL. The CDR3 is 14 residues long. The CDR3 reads CASSQGQVEEKLFF. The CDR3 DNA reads TGCGCCAGCAGCCAAGGACAGGTAGAGGAAAAACTGTTTTTT.

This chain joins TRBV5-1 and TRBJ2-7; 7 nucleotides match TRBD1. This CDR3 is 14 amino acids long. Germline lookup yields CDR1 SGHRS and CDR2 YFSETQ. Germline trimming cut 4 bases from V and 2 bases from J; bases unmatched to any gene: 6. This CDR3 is CASSPRDSTYEQYF. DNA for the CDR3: TGCGCCAGCAGCCCCCGGGACAGTACCTACGAGCAGTACTTC.

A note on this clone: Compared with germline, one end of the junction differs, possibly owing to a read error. CDR3 amino acids: CASSSPGGNQPQHF. The CDR3 region has the DNA TGTGCCAGCAGCTCACCAGGGGGCAACCAGCCCCAGCATTTT. J is TRBJ1-5 and V is TRBV7-9; 8 bases match TRBD1. The CDR3 covers 14 residues. Germline values: CDR1 SEHNR, CDR2 FQNEAQ (reference sequence).

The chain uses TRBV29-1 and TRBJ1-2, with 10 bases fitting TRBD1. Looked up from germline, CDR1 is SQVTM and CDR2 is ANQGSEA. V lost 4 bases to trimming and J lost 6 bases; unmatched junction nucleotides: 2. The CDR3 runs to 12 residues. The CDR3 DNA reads TGCAGCGTTGTAGACAGGGGGCATGGCTACACCTTC. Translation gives CSVVDRGHGYTF.

The CDR3 bases are TGTGCCTGGAGTGTCGGCCAGGCGCAAGAGACCCAGTACTTC. Protein: CAWSVGQAQETQYF. The chain recombines TRBV30 with TRBJ2-5; D not certain. The germline V gene encodes CDR1 GTSNPN and CDR2 SVGIG (reference sequence). Between the trimmed V and J ends, which lost 0 bases and 2 bases, there was a span of 10 bases. This CDR3 has 14 residues.

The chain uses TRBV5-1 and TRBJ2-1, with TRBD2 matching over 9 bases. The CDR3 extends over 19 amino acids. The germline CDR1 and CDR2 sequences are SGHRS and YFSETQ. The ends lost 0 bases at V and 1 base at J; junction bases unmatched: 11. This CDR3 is CASSLGSVILAGSYNEQFF. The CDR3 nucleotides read TGCGCCAGCAGCTTGGGGTCTGTTATTCTAGCGGGGTCCTACAATGAGCAGTTCTTC. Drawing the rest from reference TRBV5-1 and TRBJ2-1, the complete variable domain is KAGVTQTPRYLIKTRGQQVTLSCSPISGHRSVSWYQQTPGQGLQFLFEYFSETQRNKGNFPGRFSGRQFSNSRSEMNVSTLELGDSALYLCASSLGSVILAGSYNEQFFGPGTRLTVL.

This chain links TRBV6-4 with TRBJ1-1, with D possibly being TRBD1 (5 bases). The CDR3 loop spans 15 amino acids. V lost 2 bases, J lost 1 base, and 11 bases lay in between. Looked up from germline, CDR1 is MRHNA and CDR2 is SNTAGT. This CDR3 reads CASSDGRAGNTEAFF. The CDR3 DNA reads TGTGCCAGCAGTGACGGCAGGGCTGGGAACACTGAAGCTTTCTTT.

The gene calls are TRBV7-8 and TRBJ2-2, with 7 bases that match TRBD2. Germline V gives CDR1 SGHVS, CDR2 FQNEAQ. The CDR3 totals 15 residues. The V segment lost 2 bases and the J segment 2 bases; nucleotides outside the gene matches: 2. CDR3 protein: CASSLWEGNTGELFF. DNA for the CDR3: TGTGCCAGCAGCTTATGGGAGGGAAACACCGGGGAGCTGTTTTTT.

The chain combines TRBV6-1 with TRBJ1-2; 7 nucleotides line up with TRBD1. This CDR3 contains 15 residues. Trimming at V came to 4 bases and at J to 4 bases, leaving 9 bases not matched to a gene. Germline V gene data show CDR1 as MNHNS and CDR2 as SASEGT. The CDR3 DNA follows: TGTGCCAGCAGTGTTCAAACAGGGGAGGGCTATGGCTACACCTTC. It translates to CASSVQTGEGYGYTF.

The CDR3 is CASSQGGSPGNTIYF. The DNA of the CDR3 is TGTGCCAGCAGCCAAGGAGGTTCACCAGGAAACACCATATATTTT. This sequence joins TRBV4-2 and TRBJ1-3; D ambiguous. V was shortened by 1 base and J by 4 bases, with 11 bases between the two germline ends. CDR3 length equals 15 residues. CDR1 and CDR2 (germline): LGHNA, YNFKEQ.

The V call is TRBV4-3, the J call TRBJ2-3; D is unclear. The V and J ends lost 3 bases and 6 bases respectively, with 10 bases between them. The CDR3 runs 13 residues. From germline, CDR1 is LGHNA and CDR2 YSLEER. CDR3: CASSQETWDTQYF. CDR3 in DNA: TGCGCCAGCAGCCAGGAAACTTGGGATACGCAGTATTTT.

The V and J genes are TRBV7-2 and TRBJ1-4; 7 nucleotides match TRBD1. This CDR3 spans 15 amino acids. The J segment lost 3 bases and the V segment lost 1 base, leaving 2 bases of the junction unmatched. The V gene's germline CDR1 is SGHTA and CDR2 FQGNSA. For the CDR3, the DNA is TGTGCCAGCAGCTTAGAGCAGGGGGCTAATGAAAAACTGTTTTTT. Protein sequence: CASSLEQGANEKLFF. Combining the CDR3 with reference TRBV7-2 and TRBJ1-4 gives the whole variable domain GAGVSQSPSNKVTEKGKDVELRCDPISGHTALYWYRQSLGQGLEFLIYFQGNSAPDKSGLPSDRFSAERTGGSVSTLTIQRTQQEDSAVYLCASSLEQGANEKLFFGSGTQLSVL.

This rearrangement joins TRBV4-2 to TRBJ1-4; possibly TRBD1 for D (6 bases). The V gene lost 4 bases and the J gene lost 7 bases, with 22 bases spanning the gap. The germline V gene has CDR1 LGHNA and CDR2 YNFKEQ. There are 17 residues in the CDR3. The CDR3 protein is CASSRTDPGHVSEKLFF. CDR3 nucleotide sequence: TGTGCCAGCAGCCGTACTGACCCGGGACATGTCAGTGAAAAACTGTTTTTT.

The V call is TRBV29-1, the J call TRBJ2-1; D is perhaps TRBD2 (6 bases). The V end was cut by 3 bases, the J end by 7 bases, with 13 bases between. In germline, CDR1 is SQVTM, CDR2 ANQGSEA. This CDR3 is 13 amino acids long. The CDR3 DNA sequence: TGCAGCGTTGATCGGGGGAATGGAAATGAGCAGTTCTTC. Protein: CSVDRGNGNEQFF.